This T cell receptor (beta chain) was retrieved from a study of T-cell memory formation after mild COVID-19. This CDR3 region has 16 residues. CDR1 and CDR2 from the germline V gene are MNHEY and SVGAGI. Trimming took 6 bases from V and 5 from J; bases not matched to a gene: 15. TCRdb independently ran MiXCR on the 5' RACE reads; one entry per CDR3 protein. The repertoire consists of approximately 300,000 distinct CDR3 sequences, with less than 20% occurring once and the leading ten covering approximately 20%. Worth noting for this clonotype: Its antigen is undetermined.

Notes on the study in general: Some clones that responded were present in memory (sampled pre-infection), which suggests cross-reactive memory joined.

J is TRBJ2-5 and V is TRBV6-5; 7 bases align to TRBD2. The receptor's source is a man between 18 and 35 years old who had mild COVID-19 (a few samples of this study predate the infection). Cell type and time point are not known. Sequenced sample: PBMCs or a T cell subset sorted from them (not recorded which). In DNA, the CDR3 is TGTGCCAGCAGCGTCACTCCCGGGACTATCCACGAGACCCAGTACTTC. Its protein product is CASSVTPGTIHETQYF.